Below, 26 T cell receptor beta chains from the same sample are listed, as sequenced in a study of shared clonotypes between healthy human individuals. Clones were sequenced by immunoSEQ multiplex PCR, and TCRdb holds only the in-frame ones, with some missing. This table holds more than 1.2 million clones, roughly 98.5% found once. Material for sequencing was naive CD4+ T cells sorted from blood. The sample's subset: CD45RA+ positively selected. The receptors originated from a man aged 30 to 39 in good health.

The rearrangement uses TRBV28 and TRBJ2-7; TRBD1 matches at 7 bases. Germline CDR1 is MDHEN and CDR2 is SYDVKM. The CDR3 is made up of 11 amino acids. With 5 bases clipped from V and 9 bases from J, the junction kept 4 bases outside the gene matches. CDR3 loop: CASSHPGGQYF. CDR3 in DNA: TGTGCCAGCAGTCACCCAGGGGGGCAGTACTTC.

This clone came up once. CDR3 in DNA: TGCGCCAGCAGCTCATTCTCCTTTGGGACTAGCGGCGGTGGCGGGGAGCTGTTTTTT. Translation gives CASSSFSFGTSGGGGELFF. The chain combines TRBV5-1 with TRBJ2-2; 11 bases are shared with TRBD2. Germline CDR1 SGHRS, CDR2 YFSETQ. The ends lost 3 bases at V and 7 bases at J; junction bases unmatched: 17. There are 19 residues in the CDR3.

The rearrangement links TRBV10-2 to TRBJ2-2; possibly TRBD2 for D (5 bases). Per germline, CDR1 WSHSY and CDR2 SAAADI. The ends were cut back, 7 bases at V and 7 bases at J, with 13 bases in the middle. This CDR3 is built from 13 residues. The CDR3 sequence is CASKTSGIGELFF. The CDR3 nucleotides read TGCGCCAGCAAAACTAGTGGAATCGGGGAGCTGTTTTTT.

CDR3 residues: CASSATGGFGANVLTF. The CDR3 DNA reads as TGTGCCAGCAGCGCTACAGGGGGCTTTGGGGCCAACGTCCTGACTTTC. The chain combines TRBV11-2 with TRBJ2-6, with 9 bases that match TRBD1. CDR1 and CDR2 (germline): SGHAT, FQNNGV. V shed 5 bases and J 3 bases; nucleotides not matched to a gene: 5. The CDR3 is made up of 16 amino acids.

This chain connects TRBV28 to TRBJ1-2; no clear D. Germline V gives CDR1 MDHEN, CDR2 SYDVKM. This CDR3 comprises 12 residues. The V gene lost 4 bases and the J gene lost 2 bases, with 5 bases spanning the gap. CDR3: CASSSSNYGYTF. Written as DNA, the CDR3 is TGTGCCAGCAGTTCATCGAACTATGGCTACACCTTC.

A remark on this clone: The sample holds other DNA sequences that translate to the same CDR3. The V gene is TRBV11-2, the J gene TRBJ2-5, with a weak D call TRBD2 (5 bases). Germline V gene sequence: CDR1 SGHAT, CDR2 FQNNGV. The CDR3 extends over 14 amino acids. V lost 3 bases, J lost 6 bases, and 14 bases lay in between. The CDR3 sequence is CASSLGGSGKTQYF. CDR3 nucleotide sequence: TGTGCCAGCAGCTTGGGTGGGAGTGGAAAGACCCAGTACTTC.

The chain uses TRBV28 and TRBJ2-3, with 7 positions matching TRBD1. V was pared by 2 bases and J by 2 bases, with 4 bases of the junction left unmatched. CDR3 length: 15 amino acids. The germline CDR1 and CDR2 sequences are MDHEN and SYDVKM. Here the CDR3 DNA reads TGTGCCAGCAGTTTAAGACAGGGATTCACAGATACGCAGTATTTT. Translated, it gives CASSLRQGFTDTQYF.

The rearrangement links TRBV7-9 to TRBJ1-1; no clear D gene. The CDR3 covers 15 residues. Germline CDR1 reads SEHNR; CDR2 reads FQNEAQ (reference sequence). Trimming removed 8 bases from V and 0 bases from J, with 16 bases in between. CDR3 sequence (DNA): TGTGCCAGCTTTGGTAGGGCCGGGATGAACACTGAAGCTTTCTTT. Its protein is CASFGRAGMNTEAFF.

This clone was seen only once. This sequence joins TRBV7-9 and TRBJ1-1, with a weak D call TRBD1 (6 bases). From germline, CDR1 is SEHNR and CDR2 FQNEAQ (reference sequence). The CDR3 has 14 amino acids. Deletions cut 0 bases from V and 4 bases from J, with 9 bases between. The CDR3 is CASSLALRGTEAFF. The CDR3, as DNA: TGTGCCAGCAGCTTAGCCCTCAGGGGCACTGAAGCTTTCTTT.

CDR3 DNA: TGTGCCAGCAGCTTAAGGCAACGGGCCATAACGAAGTTCTCTGGGGCCAACGTCCTGACTTTC. Its protein product is CASSLRQRAITKFSGANVLTF. The chain uses TRBV7-8 and TRBJ2-6; D gene unclear. Germline V gene lookup returns CDR1 SGHVS and CDR2 FQNEAQ. V dropped 2 bases and J dropped 0 bases, with 23 bases sitting between them. CDR3 length: 21 amino acids.

This clone was counted a single time. The CDR3 protein is CASSAGGAAYEQYF. The DNA of the CDR3 is TGTGCCAGCTCAGCAGGGGGGGCAGCCTACGAGCAGTACTTC. This chain joins TRBV18 and TRBJ2-7; possibly TRBD1 or TRBD2 for D (7 bases each). CDR1 is KGHSH and CDR2 is LQKENI in the germline V gene. The CDR3 has 14 residues. V was shortened by 5 bases and J by 2 bases, with 13 bases between the two germline ends. Variable domain in full (rest from reference TRBV18 and TRBJ2-7): NAGVMQNPRHLVRRRGQEARLRCSPMKGHSHVYWYRQLPEEGLKFMVYLQKENIIDESGMPKERFSAEFPKEGPSILRIQQVVRGDSAAYFCASSAGGAAYEQYFGPGTRLTVT.

This chain joins TRBV15 and TRBJ2-2, with TRBD2 identical over 10 bases. J lost 1 base, V lost 5 bases, and 10 bases had no gene match. This CDR3 spans 18 amino acids. CDR1 and CDR2 from the germline V gene are LNHNV and YYDKDF (reference sequence). The CDR3 nucleotides are TGTGCCACCAGCGTAGCCCGGACTAGCGGTCTGAACACCGGGGAGCTGTTTTTT. Translation: CATSVARTSGLNTGELFF. Full variable domain (rest looked up from reference TRBV15 and TRBJ2-2): DAMVIQNPRYQVTQFGKPVTLSCSQTLNHNVMYWYQQKSSQAPKLLFHYYDKDFNNEADTPDNFQSRRPNTSFCFLDIRSPGLGDTAMYLCATSVARTSGLNTGELFFGEGSRLTVL.

CDR3 sequence reads: CASSLVGTESYGYTF. CDR3 DNA: TGTGCCAGCAGCTTAGTTGGTACCGAGTCCTATGGCTACACCTTC. The chain joins TRBV7-9 to TRBJ1-2, with D uncertain. Trimming took off 1 base at V and 4 bases at J, with 13 bases between the two ends. The germline gives CDR1 SEHNR, CDR2 FQNEAQ (reference sequence). The length of the CDR3 is 15 residues.

The chain links TRBV9 to TRBJ2-5; TRBD1 matches at 8 bases. V trimming: 4 bases; J trimming: 5 bases; junction bases outside the gene matches: 7. This CDR3 has 14 residues. The V gene's germline CDR1 is SGDLS and CDR2 YYNGEE. Here the CDR3 DNA reads TGTGCCAGCAGCACGACAGGGGCGTCGGAGACCCAGTACTTC. Its protein is CASSTTGASETQYF.

V gene TRBV27 combines with J gene TRBJ2-1; perhaps TRBD1 as D (6 bases). CDR3 length: 15 amino acids. The germline CDR1 and CDR2 sequences are MNHEY and SMNVEV (reference sequence). V lost 6 bases and J lost 9, with 21 bases in between. In DNA, the CDR3 is TGTGCCAGCAGCATTCGACAGATGCAGGGGCCTGAGCAGTTCTTC. Translation gives CASSIRQMQGPEQFF.

A remark on this clone: Other DNA sequences in the sample encode the same CDR3. CDR3 in amino acids: CASSPDREETQYF. The DNA of the CDR3 is TGTGCCAGCTCTCCGGACAGGGAAGAGACCCAGTACTTC. The genes are TRBV18 and TRBJ2-5, with 8 bases that match TRBD1. The CDR3 length is 13 residues. Germline loops: CDR1 KGHSH, CDR2 LQKENI. J gave up 3 bases and V 6 bases, and 3 bases lay outside the gene matches.

CDR3 amino acids: CASSSTIGTGGEEQFF. CDR3 nucleotide sequence: TGTGCCAGTAGTTCAACTATTGGGACAGGGGGAGAGGAGCAGTTCTTC. The chain links TRBV19 to TRBJ2-1; TRBD1 matches 11 bases. Germline lookup yields CDR1 LNHDA and CDR2 SQIVND (reference sequence). The CDR3 extends over 16 amino acids. Unmatched junction bases numbered 13, after V lost 5 bases and J lost 10 bases.

This sequence joins TRBV7-6 and TRBJ2-7, with a tentative D call TRBD2 (5 bases). The CDR3 is 13 residues long. Germline loops: CDR1 SGHVS, CDR2 FNYEAQ. V dropped 1 base and J dropped 5 bases, with 9 bases sitting between them. The CDR3 DNA reads as TGTGCCAGCAGCTTAGGCGGGCGTGACGAGCAGTACTTC. It specifies CASSLGGRDEQYF. Full variable domain (remainder filled in from reference TRBV7-6 and TRBJ2-7): GAGVSQSPRYKVTKRGQDVALRCDPISGHVSLYWYRQALGQGPEFLTYFNYEAQQDKSGLPNDRFSAERPEGSISTLTIQRTEQRDSAMYRCASSLGGRDEQYFGPGTRLTVT.

This chain connects TRBV9 to TRBJ2-3, with no clear D. V was cut by 0 bases and J by 2 bases, with 7 bases left in between. This CDR3 region has 14 residues. The germline V gene encodes CDR1 SGDLS and CDR2 YYNGEE. CDR3 DNA sequence: TGTGCCAGCAGCGTAGCCAGGTACACAGATACGCAGTATTTT. Protein: CASSVARYTDTQYF.

The chain uses TRBV19 and TRBJ2-1; perhaps TRBD1 as D (5 bases). The germline gives CDR1 LNHDA, CDR2 SQIVND (reference sequence). The CDR3 covers 15 residues. Trimming pared 6 bases from V and 6 bases from J, leaving 18 bases between. The chain's CDR3 is CASSLGRHSTNEQFF. In nucleotides, the CDR3 is TGTGCCAGTAGCCTGGGGCGGCACTCTACCAATGAGCAGTTCTTC.

The chain links TRBV14 to TRBJ1-1; 8 positions match TRBD1. CDR3 length: 14 residues. The junction had 3 bases not matched to a gene; V was cut back by 5 bases and J by 1 base. From germline, CDR1 is SGHDN and CDR2 FVKESK. Written as DNA, the CDR3 is TGTGCCAGCAGCAATGACAGGGGGAACACTGAAGCTTTCTTT. It specifies CASSNDRGNTEAFF.

This sequence joins TRBV27 and TRBJ1-4; D ambiguous. This CDR3 spans 15 amino acids. V lost 7 bases, J lost 3 bases, and 15 bases lay in between. Germline-derived CDR1 and CDR2 are MNHEY and SMNVEV (reference sequence). The CDR3 DNA sequence: TGTGCCAGCACCCTAAGACGGGGATCTAATGAAAAACTGTTTTTT. It yields the protein CASTLRRGSNEKLFF.

The chain carries TRBV28 and TRBJ2-3; 12 bases line up with TRBD2. The CDR3 extends over 14 amino acids. Germline V gives CDR1 MDHEN, CDR2 SYDVKM. V lost 5 bases to trimming and J lost 7 bases; unmatched junction nucleotides: 4. The CDR3 is CASSLGLAGHTQYF. The CDR3 region has the DNA TGTGCCAGCAGTCTTGGACTAGCGGGACATACGCAGTATTTT.

This sequence joins TRBV6-5 and TRBJ2-1; D gene ambiguous. CDR3 size: 15 residues. Looked up from germline, CDR1 is MNHEY and CDR2 is SVGAGI. Between the trimmed V and J ends, which lost 2 bases and 0 bases, there was a span of 8 bases. In nucleotides, the CDR3 is TGTGCCAGCAGTTACGGGTTCAGCTCCTACAATGAGCAGTTCTTC. Its protein product is CASSYGFSSYNEQFF.

The chain uses TRBV5-1 and TRBJ2-3; D is uncertain. The germline V gene has CDR1 SGHRS and CDR2 YFSETQ. There are 14 residues in the CDR3. V was trimmed by 4 bases and J by 4 bases, leaving 13 bases between them. The CDR3 DNA reads as TGCGCCAGCAGCGAAATGTTCCCAGCAGATACGCAGTATTTT. It encodes CASSEMFPADTQYF.

The chain uses TRBV2 and TRBJ2-1, with 8 bases lining up with TRBD2. The ends lost 6 bases at V and 7 bases at J; junction bases unmatched: 11. CDR1 and CDR2 (germline): SNHLY, FYNNEI. The CDR3 length is 15 residues. This CDR3 reads CASRRPGGPLNEQFF. CDR3 DNA sequence: TGTGCCAGCAGAAGACCGGGAGGGCCACTTAATGAGCAGTTCTTC.